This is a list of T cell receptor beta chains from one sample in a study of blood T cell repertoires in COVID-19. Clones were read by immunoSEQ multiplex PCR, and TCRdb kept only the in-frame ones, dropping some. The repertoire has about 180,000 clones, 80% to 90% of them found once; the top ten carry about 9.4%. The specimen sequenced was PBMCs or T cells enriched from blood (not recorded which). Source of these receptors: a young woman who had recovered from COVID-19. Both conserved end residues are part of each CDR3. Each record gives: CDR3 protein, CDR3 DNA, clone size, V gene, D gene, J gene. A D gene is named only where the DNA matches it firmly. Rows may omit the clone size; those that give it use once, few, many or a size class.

CSVIYPGQGGGYTF TGCAGCGTGATCTATCCGGGACAGGGTGGTGGCTACACCTTC - TRBV29-1 TRBD1 TRBJ1-2
CASSILRGRGGYTF TGTGCCAGCAGCATTCTCAGGGGGCGCGGTGGCTACACCTTC - TRBV9 TRBD1 TRBJ1-2
CASGTAPNEKLFF TGTGCCAGCGGGACAGCGCCCAATGAAAAACTGTTTTTT - TRBV28 TRBD1 TRBJ1-4
CASSTHDRYTF TGTGCCAGCAGCACCCATGACAGATACACCTTC - TRBV2 - TRBJ1-2
CASSLVSASDTQYF TGCGCCAGCAGCTTGGTTAGCGCCTCAGATACGCAGTATTTT once TRBV5-1 - TRBJ2-3
CASSLGQGISGNTIYF TGCGCCAGCAGCTTGGGGCAGGGGATTTCTGGAAACACCATATATTTT - TRBV5-1 - TRBJ1-3
CASIPTSGYPYNEQFF TGTGCCAGCATCCCCACTAGCGGATATCCTTACAATGAGCAGTTCTTC - TRBV6-6 TRBD2 TRBJ2-1
CASSAPLAGHYNEQFF TGTGCCAGCAGCGCGCCACTAGCGGGACACTACAATGAGCAGTTCTTC - TRBV2 TRBD2 TRBJ2-1
CASSPPRTGKAGNTIYF TGTGCCAGCAGCCCCCCTCGGACAGGGAAAGCTGGAAACACCATATATTTT - TRBV28 TRBD1 TRBJ1-3
CASSPVQILNYGYTF TGTGCCAGCAGCCCCGTACAGATATTGAACTATGGCTACACCTTC - TRBV7-2 - TRBJ1-2
CASSVRDRGYEQYF TGTGCCAGCAGCGTCCGGGACAGGGGATACGAGCAGTACTTC few TRBV9 TRBD1 TRBJ2-7
CASSRGRNTEAFF TGTGCCAGCAGCAGGGGTCGGAACACTGAAGCTTTCTTT - TRBV11-3 - TRBJ1-1
CASSQDLLAGTEQYF TGTGCCAGCAGCCAAGATCTACTAGCGGGGACAGAGCAGTACTTC - TRBV4-2 TRBD2 TRBJ2-7
CASSPVTGGRGEKLFF TGTGCCAGCAGCCCCGTTACAGGGGGCAGGGGTGAAAAACTGTTTTTT - TRBV5-5 TRBD1 TRBJ1-4
CASSLGLASQETQYF TGTGCCAGCAGCTTAGGCCTAGCGTCGCAAGAGACCCAGTACTTC - TRBV13 - TRBJ2-5
CASSDSFRTDFYGYTF TGTGCCAGCAGTGACTCTTTCAGGACAGATTTCTATGGCTACACCTTC - TRBV6-4 - TRBJ1-2
CSVEGTGVADTQYF TGCAGCGTTGAAGGGACAGGGGTCGCAGATACGCAGTATTTT few TRBV29-1 TRBD1 TRBJ2-3
CASRSLGAREKLFF TGTGCCAGTAGATCCCTGGGGGCGCGAGAAAAACTGTTTTTT - TRBV19 - TRBJ1-4
CASSDSGAYNEQFF TGTGCCAGCAGCGACAGCGGGGCCTACAATGAGCAGTTCTTC - TRBV7-9 TRBD2 TRBJ2-1
CASSLVRQGQTSTDTQYF TGTGCCAGCAGCTTAGTCCGTCAGGGCCAGACTAGCACAGATACGCAGTATTTT - TRBV7-9 - TRBJ2-3
CANHPGEYEQYF TGTGCCAACCACCCGGGAGAATACGAGCAGTACTTC - TRBV21-1 - TRBJ2-7
CASSLAGQDYNNEQFF TGCGCCAGCAGCTTGGCGGGACAGGACTATAACAATGAGCAGTTCTTC - TRBV5-1 TRBD1 TRBJ2-1
CASSLDRTSAYNEQFF TGTGCTAGCAGCTTAGACAGGACTAGTGCCTACAATGAGCAGTTCTTC - TRBV7-7 - TRBJ2-1
CASSPGTGFGYSPLHF TGTGCCAGCAGCCCAGGGACAGGGTTTGGTTACTCACCCCTCCACTTT - TRBV14 TRBD1 TRBJ1-6
CASSLQGARAQHF TGTGCCAGCAGTTTGCAGGGGGCCCGAGCCCAGCATTTT - TRBV28 TRBD1 TRBJ1-5
CASSLVLNEQFF TGCGCCAGCAGCTTGGTACTCAATGAGCAGTTCTTC - TRBV5-1 - TRBJ2-1
CASSDSQGAQGSNQPQHF TGTGCCAGCAGTGACTCCCAGGGGGCCCAAGGTAGCAATCAGCCCCAGCATTTT - TRBV6-4 TRBD1 TRBJ1-5
CSASPGVLGNQPQHF TGCAGTGCTAGTCCGGGGGTCCTGGGCAATCAGCCCCAGCATTTT - TRBV20-1 - TRBJ1-5
CASSPQGTGEQYF TGTGCCAGCAGCCCCCAGGGGACGGGGGAGCAGTACTTC - TRBV7-9 - TRBJ2-7
CAWGVYDEQFF TGTGCCTGGGGGGTCTATGATGAGCAGTTCTTC - TRBV30 - TRBJ2-1
CASSQIQGHQETQYF TGTGCCAGTAGTCAAATACAGGGGCACCAAGAGACCCAGTACTTC - TRBV19 TRBD1 TRBJ2-5
CASSILAGKGVLAGELFF TGTGCCAGTAGTATACTTGCAGGGAAGGGGGTTTTGGCCGGGGAGCTGTTTTTT - TRBV19 - TRBJ2-2
CASSPSGGRADTQYF TGTGCCAGCTCACCAAGCGGGGGGCGCGCAGATACGCAGTATTTT - TRBV18 TRBD2 TRBJ2-3